This passage covers 3 T cell receptor beta chains from one sample sequenced in a study of T cell responses to AZD1222 COVID-19 vaccine. Measured with immunoSEQ multiplex PCR; TCRdb has only the in-frame clones, and not every one. In the table there are 130,000 to 150,000 clones, 82% of which are singletons. The sequenced sample was peripheral blood, obtained on day 0 of MenACWY control vaccination. These receptors were taken from an adult in good health.

The CDR3, as DNA: TGTGCCACCAGTGATTCAGCCGGGACAGGGATGAGCTACACCTTC. Its protein product is CATSDSAGTGMSYTF. The chain links TRBV24-1 to TRBJ1-2, with 9 bases identical to TRBD1. Germline trimming cut 2 bases from V and 9 bases from J; bases unmatched to any gene: 9. The CDR3 sequence is 15 residues long. Germline V gives CDR1 KGHDR, CDR2 SFDVKD.

The genes are TRBV18 and TRBJ1-2, with 10 bases aligning to TRBD1. Germline values: CDR1 KGHSH, CDR2 LQKENI. CDR3 size: 15 residues. Trimming removed 6 bases from V and 6 bases from J; junction bases left unmatched: 10. The CDR3 nucleotides read TGTGCCAGCTCGCCGGGACAGGGGATGGAGGATGGCTACACCTTC. Translation: CASSPGQGMEDGYTF. The complete variable domain, with remaining parts taken from reference TRBV18 and TRBJ1-2, reads NAGVMQNPRHLVRRRGQEARLRCSPMKGHSHVYWYRQLPEEGLKFMVYLQKENIIDESGMPKERFSAEFPKEGPSILRIQQVVRGDSAAYFCASSPGQGMEDGYTFGSGTRLTVV.

V is TRBV6-5 and J is TRBJ1-3; 7 bases are a match to TRBD1. The J segment lost 0 bases and the V segment lost 6 bases, leaving 5 bases of the junction unmatched. Per the germline V gene, CDR1 is MNHEY and CDR2 is SVGAGI. This CDR3 is 15 amino acids long. Here the CDR3 DNA reads TGTGCCAGCAGACCGACAGGGCCCTCTGGAAACACCATATATTTT. Protein product: CASRPTGPSGNTIYF.